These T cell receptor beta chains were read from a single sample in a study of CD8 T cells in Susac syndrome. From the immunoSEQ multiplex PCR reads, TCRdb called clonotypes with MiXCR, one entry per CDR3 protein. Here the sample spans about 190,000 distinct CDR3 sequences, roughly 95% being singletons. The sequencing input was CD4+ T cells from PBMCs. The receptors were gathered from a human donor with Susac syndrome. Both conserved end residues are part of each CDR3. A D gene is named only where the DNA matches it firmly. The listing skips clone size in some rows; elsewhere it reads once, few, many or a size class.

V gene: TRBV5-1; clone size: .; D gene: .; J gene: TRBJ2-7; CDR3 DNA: TGCGCCAGCAGCTTGGCGGCAGCTCTTAGCTCCTACGAGCAGTACTTC; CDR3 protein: CASSLAAALSSYEQYF
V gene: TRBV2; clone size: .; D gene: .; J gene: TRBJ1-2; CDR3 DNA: TGTGCCAGCAGTGTTGCGGCGAACTATGGCTACACCTTC; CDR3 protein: CASSVAANYGYTF
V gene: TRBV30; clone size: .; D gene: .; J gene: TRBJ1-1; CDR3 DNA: TGTGCCTGGAGTGTAATAGGGCCTCAAGCTTTCTTT; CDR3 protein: CAWSVIGPQAFF
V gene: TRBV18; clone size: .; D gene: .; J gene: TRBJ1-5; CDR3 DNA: TGTGCCAGCTCACCAAGGGGCCGCATTTGGGATCAGCCCCAGCATTTT; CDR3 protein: CASSPRGRIWDQPQHF
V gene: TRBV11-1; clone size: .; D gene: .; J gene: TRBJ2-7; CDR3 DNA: TGTGCCAGCAGCCTACAGTACTTC; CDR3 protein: CASSLQYF
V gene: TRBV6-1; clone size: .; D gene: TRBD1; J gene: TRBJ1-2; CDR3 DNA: TGTGCCAGCAGTCCCCAGGGACAGGGGACCGACTATGGCTACACCTTC; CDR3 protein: CASSPQGQGTDYGYTF
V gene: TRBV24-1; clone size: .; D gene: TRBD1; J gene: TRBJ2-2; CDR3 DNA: TGTGCCACCAGTGATGCCGGACAGGGGGGGACCGGGGAGCTGTTTTTT; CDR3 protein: CATSDAGQGGTGELFF
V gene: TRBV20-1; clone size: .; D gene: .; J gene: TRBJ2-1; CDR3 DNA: TGCAGTGCTCCCCAGAGGGAGCCATACAATGAGCAGTTCTTC; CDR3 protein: CSAPQREPYNEQFF
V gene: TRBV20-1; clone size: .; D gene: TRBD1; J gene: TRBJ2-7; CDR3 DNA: TGCAGTGCTAGAGATTTCCGACAGGGAACCTACGAGCAGTACTTC; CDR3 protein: CSARDFRQGTYEQYF
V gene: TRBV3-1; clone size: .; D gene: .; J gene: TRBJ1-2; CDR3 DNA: TGTGCCAGCAGCCAAGATTCGTCAGGACGGAACTATGGCTACACCTTC; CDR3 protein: CASSQDSSGRNYGYTF
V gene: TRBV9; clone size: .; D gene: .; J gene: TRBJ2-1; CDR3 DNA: TGTGCCAGCAGCGTAGGTGGGGGCGTCTACAATGAGCAGTTCTTC; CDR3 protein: CASSVGGGVYNEQFF
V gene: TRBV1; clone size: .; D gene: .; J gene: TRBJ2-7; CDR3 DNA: TGCACCAGCAGCCCCCCCGGCGGAGCTACGACGGGGGAGCAGTACTTC; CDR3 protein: CTSSPPGGATTGEQYF
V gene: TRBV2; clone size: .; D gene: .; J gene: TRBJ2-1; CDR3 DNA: TGTGCCAGCAGAGTGGGGGGCTCCTACAATGAGCAGTTCTTC; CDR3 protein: CASRVGGSYNEQFF
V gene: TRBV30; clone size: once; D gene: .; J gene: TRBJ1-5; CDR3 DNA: TGTGCCTGGGGCCCTGAGGGCAATCAGCCCCAGCATTTT; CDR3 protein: CAWGPEGNQPQHF
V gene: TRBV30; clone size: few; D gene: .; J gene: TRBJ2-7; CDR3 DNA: TGTGCCTCTAAGGTAGGGGTCTACGAGCAGTACTTC; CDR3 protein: CASKVGVYEQYF
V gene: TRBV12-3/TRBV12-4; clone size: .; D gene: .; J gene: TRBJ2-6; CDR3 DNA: TGTGCCAGCAGTTTTTGGGACTCTGGGGCCAACGTCCTGACTTTC; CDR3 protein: CASSFWDSGANVLTF
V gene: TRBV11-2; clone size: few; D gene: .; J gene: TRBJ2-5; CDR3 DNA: TGTGCCAGCAGCTTGGTGAAAGAGACCCAGTACTTC; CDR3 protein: CASSLVKETQYF
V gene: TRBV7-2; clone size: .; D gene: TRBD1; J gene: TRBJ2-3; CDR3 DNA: TGTGCCAGCAGCCCTGAGGGGGCGGCTACGCAGTATTTT; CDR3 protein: CASSPEGAATQYF
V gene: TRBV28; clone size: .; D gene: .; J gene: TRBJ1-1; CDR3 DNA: TGTGCCAGCAGTTCTTCTTCGGGGATGAACACTGAAGCTTTCTTT; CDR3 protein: CASSSSSGMNTEAFF
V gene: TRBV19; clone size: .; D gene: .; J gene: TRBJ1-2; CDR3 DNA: TGTGCCAGTACCTTGCGGGGGGAGGGGAACTATGGCTACACCTTC; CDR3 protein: CASTLRGEGNYGYTF
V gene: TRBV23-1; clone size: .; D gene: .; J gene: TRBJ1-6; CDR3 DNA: TGCGCCAGCAGTCTCAATCAGAGGGCGGCAGGGGTGTATTCACCCCTCCACTTT; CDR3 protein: CASSLNQRAAGVYSPLHF
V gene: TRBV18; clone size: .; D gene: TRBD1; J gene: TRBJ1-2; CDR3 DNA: TGTGCCAGCTCACCCCTTGGACAGGGAGTCTATGGCTACACCTTC; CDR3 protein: CASSPLGQGVYGYTF
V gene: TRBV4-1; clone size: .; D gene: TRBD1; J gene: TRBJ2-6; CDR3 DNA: TGCGCCAGCAGCCTTGTACAGGGGATGGTCTCTGGGGCCAACGTCCTGACTTTC; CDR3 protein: CASSLVQGMVSGANVLTF
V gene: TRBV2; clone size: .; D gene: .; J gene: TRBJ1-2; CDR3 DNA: TGTGCCAGCACCCGGGAGAGCTATGGCTACACCTTC; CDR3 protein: CASTRESYGYTF
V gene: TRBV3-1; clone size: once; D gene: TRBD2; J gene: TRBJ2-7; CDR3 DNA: TGTGCCAGCAGGCAAGCGGGGAGCTACGAGCAGTACTTC; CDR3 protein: CASRQAGSYEQYF
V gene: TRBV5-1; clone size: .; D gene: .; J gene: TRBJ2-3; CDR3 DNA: TGCGCCAGCAGTAAACAGGGAGTTTATACAGATACGCAGTATTTT; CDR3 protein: CASSKQGVYTDTQYF
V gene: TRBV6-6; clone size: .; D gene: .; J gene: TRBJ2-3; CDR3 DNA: TGTGCCAGCGGTCTGGCGATGGATACGCAGTATTTT; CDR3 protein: CASGLAMDTQYF
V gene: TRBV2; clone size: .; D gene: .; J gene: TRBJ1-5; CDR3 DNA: TGTGCCAGCAGGGGGGACAGCAATCAGCCCCAGCATTTT; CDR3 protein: CASRGDSNQPQHF
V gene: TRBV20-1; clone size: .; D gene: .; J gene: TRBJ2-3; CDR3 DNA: TGCAGTGTAGGCGGTGGGTACACAGATACGCAGTATTTT; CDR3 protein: CSVGGGYTDTQYF
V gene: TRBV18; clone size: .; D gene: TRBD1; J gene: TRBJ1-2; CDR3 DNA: TGTGCCAGCTCACCGCAACAGGGGGCGCAGGGCTACACCTTC; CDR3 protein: CASSPQQGAQGYTF
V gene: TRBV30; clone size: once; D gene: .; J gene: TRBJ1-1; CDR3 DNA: TGTGCCTGGAGTGTACTTCCAGGGGAAGCTTTCTTT; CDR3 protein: CAWSVLPGEAFF
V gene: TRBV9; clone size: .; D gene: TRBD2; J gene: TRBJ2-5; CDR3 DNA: TGTGCCAGCAGCGTAGACTTGAGCGGGGTGTACCAAGAGACCCAGTACTTC; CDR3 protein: CASSVDLSGVYQETQYF
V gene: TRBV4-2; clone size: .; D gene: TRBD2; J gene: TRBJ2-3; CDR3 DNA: TGTGCCAGCAGCCAACAGACTAGCGGGGGGCTCGCAGATACGCAGTATTTT; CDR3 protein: CASSQQTSGGLADTQYF
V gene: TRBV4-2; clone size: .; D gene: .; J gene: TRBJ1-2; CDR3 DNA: TGTGCCAGCAGCGACAGGAGCTATGGCTACACCTTC; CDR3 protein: CASSDRSYGYTF
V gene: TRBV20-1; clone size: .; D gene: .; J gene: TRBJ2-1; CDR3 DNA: TGCAGTGCTACCCGGACAGTGAACCCAAATGAGCAGTTCTTC; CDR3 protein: CSATRTVNPNEQFF
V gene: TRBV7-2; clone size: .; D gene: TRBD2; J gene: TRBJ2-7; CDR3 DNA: TGTGCCAGCAGCTCCCGCCGGGGGGGCGGGGGCAACGAGCAGTACTTC; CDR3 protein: CASSSRRGGGGNEQYF
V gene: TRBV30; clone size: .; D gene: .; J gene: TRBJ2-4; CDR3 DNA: TGTGCCTGGAGGGATAGGGGGGACATTCAGTACTTC; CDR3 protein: CAWRDRGDIQYF
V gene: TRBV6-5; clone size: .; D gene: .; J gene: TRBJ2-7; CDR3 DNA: TGTGCCAGCAGTTACAGTAAAATCTCCTACGAGCAGTACTTC; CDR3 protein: CASSYSKISYEQYF
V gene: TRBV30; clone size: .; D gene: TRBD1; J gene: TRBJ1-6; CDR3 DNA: TGTGCCTGGAGTGGTTTAGGAGGCAGGGGGCAGGTGGGATCACCCCTCCACTTT; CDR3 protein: CAWSGLGGRGQVGSPLHF
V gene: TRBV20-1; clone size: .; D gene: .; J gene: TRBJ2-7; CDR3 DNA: TGCAGTGCTCCCAGACACGGGCGGGACGAGCAGTACTTC; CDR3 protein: CSAPRHGRDEQYF
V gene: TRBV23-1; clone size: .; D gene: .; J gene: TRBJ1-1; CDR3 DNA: TGCGCCAGCATGGGGGGGGGCGGGACTGAAGCTTTCTTT; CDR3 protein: CASMGGGGTEAFF
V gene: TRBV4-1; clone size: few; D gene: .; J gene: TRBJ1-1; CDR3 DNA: TGCGCCAGCAGCCGAGGACAAGCAAACACTGAAGCTTTCTTT; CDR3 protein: CASSRGQANTEAFF
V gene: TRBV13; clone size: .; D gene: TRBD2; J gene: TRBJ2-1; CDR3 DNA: TGTGCCAGCAGCTTAGTGACAGCGGGGGGGCACAATGAGCAGTTCTTC; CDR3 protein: CASSLVTAGGHNEQFF
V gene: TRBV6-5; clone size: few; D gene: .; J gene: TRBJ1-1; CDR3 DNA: TGTGCCAGCAGTCGATTCAGGGGCACTGAAGCTTTCTTT; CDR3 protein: CASSRFRGTEAFF
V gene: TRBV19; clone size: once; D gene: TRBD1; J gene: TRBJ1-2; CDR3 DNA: TGTGCCAGTAAACCGCCACAGGGGGAGAACTACTATGGCTACACCTTC; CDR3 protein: CASKPPQGENYYGYTF
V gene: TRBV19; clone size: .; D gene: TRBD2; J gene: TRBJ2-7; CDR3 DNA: TGTGCCGTCTGGGGAGGGAAGATCGAAGACGAGCAGTACTTC; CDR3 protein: CAVWGGKIEDEQYF
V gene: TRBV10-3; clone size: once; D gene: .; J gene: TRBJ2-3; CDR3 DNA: TGTGCCATCAGTGACCAACACACAGATACGCAGTATTTT; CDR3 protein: CAISDQHTDTQYF
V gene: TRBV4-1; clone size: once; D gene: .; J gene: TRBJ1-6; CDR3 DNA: TGCGCCAGCAGCCAAGAGGCCACGAGCTCCTATAATTCACCCCTCCACTTT; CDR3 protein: CASSQEATSSYNSPLHF
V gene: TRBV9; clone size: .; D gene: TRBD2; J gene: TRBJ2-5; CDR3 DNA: TGTGCCAGCAGCAAGGGGCTAGCGGGGGGCCGGGTACAAGAGACCCAGTACTTC; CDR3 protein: CASSKGLAGGRVQETQYF
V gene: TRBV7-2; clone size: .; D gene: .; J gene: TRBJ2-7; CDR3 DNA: TGTGCCAGCAGCTTGGACTCCGGGTCCCTGGGTTTGGAGCAGTACTTC; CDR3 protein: CASSLDSGSLGLEQYF
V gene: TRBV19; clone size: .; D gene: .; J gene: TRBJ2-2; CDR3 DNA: TGTGCCAGTAGTATAGAAGGCGGGGAGCTGTTTTTT; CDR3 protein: CASSIEGGELFF
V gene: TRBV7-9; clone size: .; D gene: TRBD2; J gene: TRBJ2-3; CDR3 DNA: TGTGCCAGCAGCCCTAGGGTTCTAGCGGGGGCTAGCACAGATACGCAGTATTTT; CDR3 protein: CASSPRVLAGASTDTQYF
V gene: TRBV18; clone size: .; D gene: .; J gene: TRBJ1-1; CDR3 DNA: TGTGCCAGCTCACTCACCACAAGGGCACTGAACACTGAAGCTTTCTTT; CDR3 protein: CASSLTTRALNTEAFF